This T cell receptor beta chain originates from a study of T cell clonality in common variable immunodeficiency. This clone was detected ten times or more. Its antigen remains unknown. The read ends 3 residues before the CDR3 terminus; that terminus is restored from the germline J gene. In germline, CDR1 is MDHEN, CDR2 SYDVKM. V was cut by 2 bases and J by 0 bases, with 10 bases left in between. The CDR3 has 16 amino acids. The table came from immunoSEQ multiplex PCR; TCRdb's copy has only in-frame clones and leaves some out. The sample shows tens of thousands of clones, no singletons; the ten largest hold 2.5% to 3%. Whole-study findings and limits: Fewer TCRbeta clones were shared among CVID subjects than controls.

Heparinized whole blood, roughly 4.5 to 8 ml, came from each donor. The specimen sequenced was peripheral blood mononuclear cells. The chain uses TRBV28 and TRBJ1-4; D is perhaps TRBD1 (5 bases). The receptor was derived from a person between 18 and 75 years old in good health. Here the CDR3 reads CASSLGGGATNEKLFF. Partial CDR3 DNA: TGTGCCAGCAGTTTAGGCGGGGGAGCAACTAATGAAAAA.